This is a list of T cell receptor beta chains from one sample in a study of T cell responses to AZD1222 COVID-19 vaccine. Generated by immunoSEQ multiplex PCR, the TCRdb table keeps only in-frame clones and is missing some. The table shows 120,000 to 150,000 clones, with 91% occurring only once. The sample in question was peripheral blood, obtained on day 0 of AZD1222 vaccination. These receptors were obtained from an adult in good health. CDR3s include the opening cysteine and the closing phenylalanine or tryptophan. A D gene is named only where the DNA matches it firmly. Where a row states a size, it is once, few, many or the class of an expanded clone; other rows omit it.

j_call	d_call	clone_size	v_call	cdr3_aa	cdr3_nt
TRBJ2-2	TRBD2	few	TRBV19	CASSIAGGSTGELFF	TGTGCCAGTAGTATAGCGGGAGGGTCGACCGGGGAGCTGTTTTTT
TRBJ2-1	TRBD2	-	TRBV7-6	CASSPGTSGSNEQFF	TGTGCCAGCAGCCCCGGGACTAGCGGGAGTAATGAGCAGTTCTTC
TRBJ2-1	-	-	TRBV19	CASTPRGNYNEQFF	TGTGCCAGTACCCCGAGGGGAAACTACAATGAGCAGTTCTTC
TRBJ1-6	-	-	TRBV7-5	CARSLALDGLTSSYNSPLHF	TGTGCCAGAAGCTTAGCCCTCGACGGGCTTACGAGCTCCTATAATTCACCCCTCCACTTT
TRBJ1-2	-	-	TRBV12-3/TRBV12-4	CASSLAGGYTF	TGTGCCAGCAGTTTAGCGGGAGGCTACACCTTC
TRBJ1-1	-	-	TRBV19	CASIEGGGTAFF	TGTGCCAGTATCGAGGGGGGGGGAACAGCTTTCTTT
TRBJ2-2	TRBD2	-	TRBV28	CASSLAGRPAGELFF	TGTGCCAGCAGTCTAGCGGGCCGGCCGGCCGGGGAGCTGTTTTTT
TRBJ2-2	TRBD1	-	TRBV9	CASRPTGANTGELFF	TGTGCCAGCAGACCGACAGGGGCGAACACCGGGGAGCTGTTTTTT
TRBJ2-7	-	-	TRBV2	CASSRVRWGEQYF	TGTGCCAGCAGTCGAGTACGGTGGGGCGAGCAGTACTTC
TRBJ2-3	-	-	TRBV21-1	CASSTRPLQGDTQYF	TGTGCCAGCAGCACCCGCCCGCTCCAGGGGGATACGCAGTATTTT
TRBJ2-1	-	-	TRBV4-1	CASSQEGLPSYNEQFF	TGCGCCAGCAGCCAAGAAGGGCTACCCTCCTACAATGAGCAGTTCTTC
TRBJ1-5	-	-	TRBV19	CASSILQYSNQPQHF	TGTGCCAGTAGTATCCTGCAGTATAGCAATCAGCCCCAGCATTTT
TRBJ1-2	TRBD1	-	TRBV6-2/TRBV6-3	CASSYDRGYGYTF	TGTGCCAGCAGTTACGACAGGGGCTATGGCTACACCTTC
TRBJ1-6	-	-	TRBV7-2	CASARDTLLRSPLHF	TGTGCCAGCGCTCGAGACACTCTGTTACGGTCACCCCTCCACTTT
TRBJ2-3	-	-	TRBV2	CASNTGGGAGTDTQYF	TGTGCCAGCAACACGGGTGGGGGTGCTGGCACAGATACGCAGTATTTT
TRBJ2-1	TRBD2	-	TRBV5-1	CASSFRLAGGISEQFF	TGCGCCAGCAGCTTCCGGCTAGCGGGAGGGATAAGTGAGCAGTTCTTC
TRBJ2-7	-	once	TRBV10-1	CASSDPQGRYEQYF	TGCGCCAGCAGTGACCCTCAGGGGAGGTACGAGCAGTACTTC
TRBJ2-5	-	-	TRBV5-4	CASSLGPAGMTETQYF	TGTGCCAGCAGCTTGGGACCCGCGGGAATGACGGAGACCCAGTACTTC
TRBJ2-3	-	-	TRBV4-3	CASSQGPAPRTDTQYF	TGCGCCAGCAGCCAAGGCCCCGCTCCCCGCACAGATACGCAGTATTTT
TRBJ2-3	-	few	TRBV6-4	CASSDSSGITDTQYF	TGTGCCAGCAGTGACTCAAGCGGAATCACAGATACGCAGTATTTT
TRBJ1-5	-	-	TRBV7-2	CASSYFGGGGNQPQHF	TGTGCCAGCAGCTACTTCGGGGGGGGAGGCAATCAGCCCCAGCATTTT
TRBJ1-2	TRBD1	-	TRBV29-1	CSVIRQGSDYTF	TGCAGCGTTATCCGACAGGGAAGTGACTACACCTTC
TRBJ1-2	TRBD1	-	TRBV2	CASRDRGNGYTF	TGTGCCAGCAGGGACAGGGGGAATGGCTACACCTTC
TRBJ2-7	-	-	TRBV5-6	CASSLRVTYEQYF	TGTGCCAGCAGCTTGCGAGTGACCTACGAGCAGTACTTC
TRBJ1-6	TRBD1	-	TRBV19	CASTPTGYNSPLHF	TGTGCCAGTACCCCGACAGGGTATAATTCACCCCTCCACTTT
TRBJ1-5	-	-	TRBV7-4	CASSLVLHVQTDSNQPQHF	TGTGCCAGCAGCTTAGTCCTTCACGTCCAAACCGATAGCAATCAGCCCCAGCATTTT
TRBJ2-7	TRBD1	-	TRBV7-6	CASSSGTGAYEQYF	TGTGCCAGCAGCTCCGGGACAGGGGCCTACGAGCAGTACTTC
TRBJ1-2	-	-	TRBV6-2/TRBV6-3	CASSYYPHNYGYTF	TGTGCCAGCAGTTACTATCCCCATAACTATGGCTACACCTTC
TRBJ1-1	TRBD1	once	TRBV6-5	CASTRGTGAGAFF	TGTGCCAGCACACGGGGGACAGGGGCGGGAGCTTTCTTT
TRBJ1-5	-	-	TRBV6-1	CASSETGLEGVPQHF	TGTGCCAGCAGTGAAACCGGGCTCGAGGGAGTCCCCCAGCATTTT
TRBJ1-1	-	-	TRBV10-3	CAISEVPGTRGEAFF	TGTGCCATCAGTGAGGTGCCAGGCACCCGCGGCGAAGCTTTCTTT
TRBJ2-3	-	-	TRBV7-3	CASSLRVRDTQYF	TGTGCCAGCAGCTTAAGGGTTCGGGATACGCAGTATTTT
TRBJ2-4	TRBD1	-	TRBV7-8	CASSPGQGKNIQYF	TGTGCCAGCAGCCCGGGACAGGGAAAAAACATTCAGTACTTC
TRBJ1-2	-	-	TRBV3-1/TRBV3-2	CASSPGDGGFNGYTF	TGTGCCAGCAGTCCTGGGGACGGTGGTTTTAATGGCTACACCTTC
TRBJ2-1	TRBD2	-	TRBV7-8	CASSWDRGLGTAYNEQFF	TGTGCCAGCAGCTGGGACCGGGGACTAGGAACGGCCTACAATGAGCAGTTCTTC
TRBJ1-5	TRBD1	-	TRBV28	CASSSGQDNQPQHF	TGTGCCAGCAGTTCGGGACAGGACAATCAGCCCCAGCATTTT
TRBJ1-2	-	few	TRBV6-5	CASSYQGGANYGYTF	TGTGCCAGCAGTTATCAAGGAGGGGCGAACTATGGCTACACCTTC
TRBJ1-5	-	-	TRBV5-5	CASNSSRGKSNQPQHF	TGTGCCAGCAACTCTTCACGGGGTAAGAGCAATCAGCCCCAGCATTTT
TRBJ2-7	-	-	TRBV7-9	CASSLDSTYEQYF	TGTGCCAGCAGCTTAGATAGCACCTACGAGCAGTACTTC
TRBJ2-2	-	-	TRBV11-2	CASTLGSTGELFF	TGTGCCAGCACCTTAGGGTCCACCGGGGAGCTGTTTTTT
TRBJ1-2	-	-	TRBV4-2	CASSQDRASGAGYTF	TGTGCCAGCAGCCAAGATAGGGCGAGCGGTGCTGGCTACACCTTC
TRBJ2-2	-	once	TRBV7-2	CASSFIQNTGELFF	TGTGCCAGCAGCTTCATCCAGAACACCGGGGAGCTGTTTTTT
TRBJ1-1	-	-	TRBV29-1	CSAAGPLNTEAFF	TGCAGCGCTGCAGGGCCTCTGAACACTGAAGCTTTCTTT
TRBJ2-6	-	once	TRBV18	CASSPPGAGSGANVLTF	TGTGCCAGCTCACCACCGGGTGCGGGGTCTGGGGCCAACGTCCTGACTTTC
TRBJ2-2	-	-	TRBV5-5	CASSPHAQVSNTGELFF	TGTGCCAGCAGCCCCCACGCGCAGGTCTCGAACACCGGGGAGCTGTTTTTT